This T cell receptor beta chain is from a study of CD8 T cells in ankylosing spondylitis. Study-level results: Blood from ankylosing spondylitis patients appeared to carry a characteristic roughly eight-variant TCR beta motif.

Worth noting for this clonotype: No antigen is known for it.

A single record per CDR3 protein comes from TCRdb applying MiXCR to the 5' RACE reads. Of just under 550,000 distinct CDR3 sequences listed, roughly an eighth are singletons. Sample: blood, either unsorted or a sorted T cell fraction (not recorded which). This TCR came from a male donor with ankylosing spondylitis.

Here the CDR3 reads CASSPTALNEQFF. The CDR3 nucleotides are TGTGCCAGCAGTCCCACCGCCCTCAATGAGCAGTTCTTC. The V gene is TRBV12-3 or TRBV12-4, the J gene TRBJ2-1; D ambiguous. The CDR3 covers 13 residues. Trimming removed 5 bases from V and 6 bases from J, with 11 bases in between.